The clone carrying this TCR beta chain was seen ten or more times. Its specificity is unknown. TCR beta libraries were built with iRepertoire HTBI primers and Arm-PCR of CDR3 regions. MiXCR, run by TCRdb on the multiplex PCR reads, gives a single entry per CDR3 protein. In the table there are almost 450,000 distinct CDR3 sequences, around 15% of which are singletons. Time point defined: newly diagnosed GD, antithyroid drugs for less than 3 months. PBMC-derived RNA was used for the TCR library. This record comes from a study of regulatory T cells in long-lasting Graves disease. Study conclusions and caveats: Persistent disease was characterized by preferential usage of TRBV28, TRBJ1-2 and TRBJ2-5. Patients with persistent disease shared over 2,500 public clonotypes, outpacing the 966 shared by new patients.

J lost 3 bases, V lost 7 bases, and 5 bases had no gene match. Per germline, CDR1 MNHEY and CDR2 SMNVEV (reference sequence). CDR3 size: 15 residues. The same data also contributed to another study, on T cells in Graves' hyperthyroidism and ophthalmopathy. That paper states: Diagnoses rested on clinical symptoms, serum thyroxine and TRAb, thyroid ultrasound and orbital computed tomography. A median around six months before onset, the model predicted ophthalmopathy.

This sequence joins TRBV27 and TRBJ2-2, with 10 nucleotides matching TRBD2. The sequence was collected from a woman aged 25 to 39 with Graves disease. This material consisted of peripheral blood mononuclear cells (PBMCs), taken at new diagnosis, from a patient treated with antithyroid drugs. CDR3 bases: TGTGCCAGCACTAGCGGGAGTGGTGACACCGGGGAGCTGTTTTTT. This translates into CASTSGSGDTGELFF.